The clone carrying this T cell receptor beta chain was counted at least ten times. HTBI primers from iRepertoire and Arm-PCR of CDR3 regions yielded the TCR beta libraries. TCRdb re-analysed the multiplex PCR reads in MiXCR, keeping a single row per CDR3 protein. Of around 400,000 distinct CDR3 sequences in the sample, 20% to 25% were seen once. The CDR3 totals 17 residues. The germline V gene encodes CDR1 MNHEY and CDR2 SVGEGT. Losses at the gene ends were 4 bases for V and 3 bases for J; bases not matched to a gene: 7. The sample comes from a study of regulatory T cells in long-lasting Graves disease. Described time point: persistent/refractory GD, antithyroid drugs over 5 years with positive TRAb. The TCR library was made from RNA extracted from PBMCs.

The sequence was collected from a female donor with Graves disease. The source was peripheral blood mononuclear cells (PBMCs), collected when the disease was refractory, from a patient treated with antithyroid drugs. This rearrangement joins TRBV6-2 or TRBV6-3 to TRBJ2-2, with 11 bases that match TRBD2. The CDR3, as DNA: TGTGCCAGCAGTTCGGCTAGCGGGAGGAAGGACACCGGGGAGCTGTTTTTT. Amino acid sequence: CASSSASGRKDTGELFF.